The source of this TCR beta chain is a study of cytomegalovirus exposure and HLA in healthy donors. The overall study: Approximately 180 million T cells yielded 90 million to 130 million unique TCR beta sequences, as an earlier analysis found. Findings and caveats of the study: At a 0.05 false discovery rate, a later analysis found approximately 17,000 TCR beta sequences to be associated with HLA alleles.

The PCR was carried out with 60 Vbeta primers and 13 Jbeta primers. Profiling relied on immunoSEQ multiplex PCR, and the TCRdb table lists in-frame clones only, not all of them. This sample yields more than 85,000 clones, of which around 77% are seen a single time; 9.6% belongs to the top ten. CDR1 is SEHNR, CDR2 FQNEAQ, per germline (reference sequence). V was shortened by 0 bases and J by 5 bases, with 8 bases between the two germline ends. CDR3 length equals 13 residues. In the case of this clone: Its antigen is undetermined.

Material: PBMCs. This clonotype was sampled from a male donor in good health and CMV-seropositive. The V gene is TRBV7-9, the J gene TRBJ2-7; a possible D gene is TRBD2 (6 bases). The DNA for the CDR3 is TGTGCCAGCAGCTTAGCAGGAGGGGACGAGCAGTACTTC. As protein: CASSLAGGDEQYF.